This T cell receptor beta chain stems from a study of cytomegalovirus exposure and HLA in healthy donors (dated by TCRdb to the late 2010s). As for the study more broadly: According to an earlier analysis of around 600 of the donors, about 179 million T cells yielded 95 million to 140 million unique TCR beta sequences and 276 Gb of sequence data. Roughly 300 gigabases of sequencing data and approximately 92 million unique TCR sequences made up an early release that covered 640 HLA-typed donors. The genetic ancestry cluster associated with self-reported Caucasian donors included about four fifths of the approximately 430 genotyped donors. The study aimed to test whether cataloging public T cell receptors could reveal signatures of past pathogen exposure. The study used immunosequencing to profile the T cell repertoires of several hundred subjects and linked those repertoires to cytomegalovirus serostatus. Along with the roughly 610-subject first cohort, a separate validation cohort of some 130 different subjects was used. To predict cytomegalovirus infection status, the study brought together high-throughput TCR immunosequencing, statistical association of individual TCRs with disease status, and machine learning. To study patterns of TCR occurrence, a later analysis re-analyzed previously published TCR beta repertoires from 666 donors and added high-resolution HLA genotyping. Rather than drawing on any new phenotypic data, the later analysis identified candidate immune exposures from TCR beta sequences and the way those sequences occurred across donors. An earlier analysis of 450 to 750 of the donors used high-throughput TCR beta sequencing to judge whether each TCR beta V gene segment behaved as functional or pseudogenic. Donor age, sex, ethnicity and CMV serostatus were compiled alongside the repertoire data. Genome-wide SNP genotypes for about 55% of the 666 donors were used in a later genetic analysis, which treated that subset as a discovery cohort. Every repertoire in the discovery cohort had been generated on one and the same sequencing platform. HLA typing included class I and class II loci at four-digit resolution. Typing coverage varied by locus: about 629-630 donors for A, B, C, DRB1 and DQB1; under 550 for DQA1; approximately 570 for DPA1; approximately 470 for DPB1. Several DR-DQ haplotypes were treated as single units for association and clustering because of strong linkage in the cohort. Among some 410 genotyped donors of the cohort, an average of 235,054 unique TCR beta nucleotide sequences were sequenced per donor, roughly a sixth of them non-productive. What the study reported, not specific to this receptor: Correlated functional status among segregating V segments might reflect linkage disequilibrium, but an unknown experimental factor could not be ruled out. Because HLA typing was missing for some donors at each locus, association tests included only the typed subset. A further reported finding was that TCR beta sequences accurately predicted the HLA-A and HLA-B alleles for most subjects in the first cohort. According to a later analysis, parvovirus B19, influenza, CMV and Epstein-Barr virus appeared linked to several top co-occurrence clusters. In vitro tests confirmed that a few of the cytomegalovirus-associated TCR beta chains recognize cytomegalovirus antigens. In an earlier analysis of some 500 of the donors, most TCR beta V segments appeared in productive rearrangements about 87% or about 30% of the time, broadly matching IMGT annotations. Because counts were too low, seventeen rarely observed V segments, including chromosome 9 orphons, were left out of the earlier analysis of roughly 600 of the donors. It was suggested by the authors that the approach could potentially be generalized to other disease states and immunological phenotypes. The 87-base-pair reads could not distinguish some IMGT-functional V segments, including TRBV6-2 and TRBV6-3, so those segments were excluded. In a later analysis, HLA-associated TCR beta chains were found to be more clonally expanded and to have lower generation probabilities than equally common non-associated chains. Most TCR sequences were observed very rarely across donors, whereas some public TCRs were present in many individuals. Specific HLA alleles were associated with roughly 17,000 TCR beta sequences at a false discovery rate of 0.05 in a later analysis. The study gave a list of over 150 TCR beta chains associated with cytomegalovirus. In this cohort, only TCR beta chains were sequenced, and detectable features were limited by the absence of alpha or paired-chain data. A cluster of highly shared sequence variants was judged likely to be a technical artifact of the sequencing pipeline. The only immune exposure information available for the cohort was CMV serostatus. In both the original and validation cohorts, the classifier was reported to diagnose cytomegalovirus status with high specificity and sensitivity. A later analysis found that most CMV-associated TCR beta chains appeared HLA-restricted, with HLA associations seemingly driven largely by CMV exposure. V-gene and J-gene trimming of TCR beta chains was associated with a missense DCLRE1C variant in a later genetic analysis, and the association was replicated in an independent cohort. Compared with the approximately 700-donor mean, donors in an Asian-associated ancestry cluster had fewer N-insertions in productive TCRs, according to a later genetic analysis. When HLA alleles, especially DR and DQ, strongly co-occurred, TCR associations were difficult to assign to individual alleles. According to a later analysis, TCR association rates differed among HLA loci, with DRB1 alleles showing the most associated TCRs and HLA-C alleles showing the fewest. Roughly uniform sequencing depth across donors was assumed in presence/absence analyses, although this assumption may not hold.

Note on this clone: What antigen it recognizes has not been identified. It has no much larger one-base neighbor in the sample; base qualities were not kept.

V lost 4 bases and J lost 5 bases; the stretch between them is 18 bases long. The germline V gene gives CDR1 as SGDLS and CDR2 as YYNGEE. The CDR3, cysteine through phenylalanine, is 16 amino acids long. Just the 48-base CDR3 DNA is kept, in frame starting at base 1. Library prep was done by the immunoSEQ multiplex PCR assay. A mixture of 60 forward primers for TCR Vbeta segments and 13 reverse primers for TCR Jbeta segments was used in the multiplex PCR. Amplification of the CDR3 region of rearranged TCR beta genes was performed with a multiplex PCR assay on genomic DNA. On the Illumina HiSeq System, the amplified TCR beta libraries were sequenced as 87-base-pair reads. In the source study's methods: A later analysis tallied 75 million to 85 million unique TCR beta chains across the 666 repertoires, and around 12 million of those chains were shared by two or more donors. To remove PCR and sequencing errors, raw reads were error-corrected and collapsed into unique sequences using a nearest-neighbor algorithm that merged closely related sequences. Alignment of CDR3 sequences to IMGT reference sequences was used to assign V, D and J gene segments. For a sequence to be retained, at least a six-nucleotide match to both a V gene segment and a J gene segment was required. Rearrangements were called productive when the CDR3 lacked stop codons and stayed in frame with V and J; all others were non-productive. Following IMGT convention, CDR3 was defined as the stretch from the second conserved V-encoded cysteine to the conserved J-encoded phenylalanine. The earlier analysis of 500 to 600 of the donors excluded sequences that lacked an unambiguous match to a single V gene segment. In an earlier analysis of 450 to 700 of the donors, V segments were called functional above 56.7% productive rearrangements and were called segregating when the between-donor standard deviation exceeded 5%. A statistical classification framework was developed to diagnose cytomegalovirus status using the catalog of TCR beta chain sequences. A later analysis assigned V and J genes by comparing TCR nucleotide sequences with IMGT/GENE-DB human TR gene sequences. In a later analysis, CDR3 sequences and most-parsimonious VDJ recombination scenarios were assigned using the TCRdist pipeline. In a later analysis, each TCR beta chain was defined by its CDR3 amino acid sequence together with its V-gene family, and reads lacking a unique V-gene family were excluded. To address suspected cross-contamination and a sequencing artifact, a later analysis removed some 620 highly shared, low-generation-probability nucleotide sequences. In a later analysis, a clonal expansion index was calculated for each public chain from normalized within-repertoire ranks of inferred template counts. A later analysis computed generation probabilities with a VDJ recombination model fitted to out-of-frame rearrangements, and checked the results against IGoR. A later analysis scored TCR-TCR, TCR-HLA and TCR-CMV co-occurrence with hypergeometric tests, applying a repertoire-size bias correction to TCR pairs. In a later analysis, false discovery rates were estimated by permuting HLA or CMV assignments 20 times. In a later analysis, co-occurring TCRs were grouped using DBSCAN, and TCRdist sequence similarity was added for clustering within HLA-allele-positive subsets. Repertoires with fewer than 30,000 or more than 120,000 public chains, plus five repertoires with anomalous nucleotide sharing, were excluded from co-occurrence clustering. TCRdb's version of the immuneACCESS table is confined to in-frame rearrangements and falls short of the full clone set. An unresolved V gene accounts for under half of the shortfall where checked; the remainder is of unknown origin. For V, J and clone size, that table is used; D and trimming come from the DNA. The sample profile shows about 130,000 clones; around 85% of them were found once. More than 1.5% of the sample lies in the top ten.

The cohort comprised some 680 healthy bone marrow donors. All cohort members were sampled while nominally healthy, although unrecorded immune exposures were likely present. The donor tested CMV seronegative and was one of the 352 seronegative cohort members. A peripheral blood sample was collected from each donor, and TCR beta sequencing was performed on peripheral blood mononuclear cells. The Qiagen DNeasy Blood Extraction Kit was used to extract genomic DNA from the blood cell samples. The sample was PBMCs. The sequence derives from a boy between 10 and 17 years old in good health and CMV-seronegative. The rearrangement joined TRBV9 to TRBJ2-2; matching of 5 bases hints at TRBD1 as the D gene. The nucleotide sequence is TGTGCCAGCAGCTCCCAGGGCCTGGACGGAACCGGGGAGCTGTTTTTT. This is translated as CASSSQGLDGTGELFF.